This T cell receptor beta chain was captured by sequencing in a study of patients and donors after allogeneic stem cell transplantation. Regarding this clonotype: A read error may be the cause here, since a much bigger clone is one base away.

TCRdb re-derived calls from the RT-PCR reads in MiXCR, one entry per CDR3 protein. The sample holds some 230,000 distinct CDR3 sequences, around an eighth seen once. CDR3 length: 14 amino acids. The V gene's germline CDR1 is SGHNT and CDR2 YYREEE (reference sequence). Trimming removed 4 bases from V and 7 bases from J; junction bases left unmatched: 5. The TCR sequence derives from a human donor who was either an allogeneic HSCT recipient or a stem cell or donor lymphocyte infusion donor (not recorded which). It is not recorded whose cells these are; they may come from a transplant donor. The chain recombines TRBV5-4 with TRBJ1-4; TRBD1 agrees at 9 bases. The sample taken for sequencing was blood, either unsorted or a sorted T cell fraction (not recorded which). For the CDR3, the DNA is TGTGCCAGCAGCCGGACAGGGGAGGGTGAAAAACTGTTTTTT. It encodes CASSRTGEGEKLFF.